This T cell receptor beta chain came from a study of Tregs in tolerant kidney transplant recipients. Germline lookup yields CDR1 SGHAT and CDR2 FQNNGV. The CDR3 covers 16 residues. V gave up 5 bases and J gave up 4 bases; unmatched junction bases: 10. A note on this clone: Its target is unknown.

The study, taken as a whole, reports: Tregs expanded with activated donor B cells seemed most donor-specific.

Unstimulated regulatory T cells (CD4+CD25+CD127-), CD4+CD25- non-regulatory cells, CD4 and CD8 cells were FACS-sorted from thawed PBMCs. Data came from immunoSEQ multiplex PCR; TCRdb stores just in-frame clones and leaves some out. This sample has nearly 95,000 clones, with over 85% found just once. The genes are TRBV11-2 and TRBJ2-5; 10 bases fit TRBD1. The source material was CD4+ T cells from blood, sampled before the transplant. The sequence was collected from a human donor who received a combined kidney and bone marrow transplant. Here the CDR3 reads CASSLPGQGERETQYF. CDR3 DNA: TGTGCCAGCAGCCTCCCTGGACAGGGGGAGAGAGAGACCCAGTACTTC. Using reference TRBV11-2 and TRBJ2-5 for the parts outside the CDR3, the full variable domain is EAGVAQSPRYKIIEKRQSVAFWCNPISGHATLYWYQQILGQGPKLLIQFQNNGVVDDSQLPKDRFSAERLKGVDSTLKIQPAKLEDSAVYLCASSLPGQGERETQYFGPGTRLLVL.